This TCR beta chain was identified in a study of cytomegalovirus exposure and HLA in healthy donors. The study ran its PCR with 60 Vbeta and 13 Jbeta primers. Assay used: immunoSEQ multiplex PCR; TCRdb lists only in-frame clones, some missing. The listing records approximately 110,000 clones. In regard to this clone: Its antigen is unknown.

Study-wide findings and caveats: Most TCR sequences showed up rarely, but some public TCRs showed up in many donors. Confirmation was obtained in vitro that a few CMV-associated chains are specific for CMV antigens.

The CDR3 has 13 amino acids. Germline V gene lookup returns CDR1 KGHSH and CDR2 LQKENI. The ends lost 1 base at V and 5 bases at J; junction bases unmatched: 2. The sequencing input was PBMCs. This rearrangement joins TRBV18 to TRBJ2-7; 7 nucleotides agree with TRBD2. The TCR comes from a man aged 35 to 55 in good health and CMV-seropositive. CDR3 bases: TGTGCCAGCTCACCACTGGGAGGGCACGAGCAGTACTTC. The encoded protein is CASSPLGGHEQYF.